The 29 T cell receptor beta chains in this list originate from one sample, sequenced in a study of cytomegalovirus exposure and HLA in healthy donors. Data came from immunoSEQ multiplex PCR; TCRdb stores just in-frame clones and leaves some out. The sample gives 50,000 to 65,000 clones, 85% to 90% of which show up once; 15% is in the top ten. The specimen was PBMCs. The receptors originated from a woman between 18 and 29 years old in good health and CMV-seronegative.

The rearrangement uses TRBV28 and TRBJ1-1; D ambiguous. CDR3 length: 12 residues. Germline CDR1 MDHEN, CDR2 SYDVKM. Trimming left V 7 bases short and J 4 bases short, with 10 bases between. The CDR3 bases are TGTGCCAGCAAAACAGCTGGCACTGAAGCTTTCTTT. This sequence encodes CASKTAGTEAFF.

The DNA of the CDR3 is TGTGCCAGTAAGCCGGGACTAGCGGCAGATACGCAGTATTTT. Protein product: CASKPGLAADTQYF. The V call is TRBV19, the J call TRBJ2-3; TRBD2 agrees at 11 bases. The CDR3 totals 14 residues. The J segment lost 4 bases and the V segment lost 7 bases, leaving 4 bases of the junction unmatched. Germline lookup yields CDR1 LNHDA and CDR2 SQIVND (reference sequence).

The chain couples TRBV5-1 to TRBJ2-3, with TRBD2 matching 13 bases. V shed 3 bases and J 3 bases; nucleotides not matched to a gene: 10. Looked up from germline, CDR1 is SGHRS and CDR2 is YFSETQ. The CDR3 sequence is 18 residues long. In DNA, the CDR3 is TGCGCCAGCAGCTGGGGCCCGACTAGCGGGGGGCCAACAGATACGCAGTATTTT. It specifies CASSWGPTSGGPTDTQYF.

In its sample, this clone was seen a few times. The chain employs TRBV6-6 and TRBJ2-7; 8 bases match TRBD1. Germline CDR1 reads MNHNY; CDR2 reads SVGAGI (reference sequence). The CDR3 has 15 residues. Trimming removed 4 bases from V and 0 bases from J; junction bases left unmatched: 5. The DNA for the CDR3 is TGTGCCAGCAGTTTATGGACAGGGAGCTCCTACGAGCAGTACTTC. Translation: CASSLWTGSSYEQYF.

The chain links TRBV7-9 to TRBJ2-1; perhaps TRBD2 as D (6 bases). Germline V lookup: CDR1 SEHNR, CDR2 FQNEAQ (reference sequence). CDR3 length: 15 residues. V was cut by 0 bases and J by 6 bases, with 12 bases left in between. CDR3 residues: CASSLARTTGNEQFF. As DNA, the CDR3 is TGTGCCAGCAGCTTAGCGCGGACTACGGGCAATGAGCAGTTCTTC.

This clone was counted once. The V call is TRBV5-3, the J call TRBJ2-7; 8 bases are shared with TRBD2. TRBV5-3 is treated as an ORF (open reading frame) with a function not yet certain. This CDR3 comprises 15 residues. Germline trimming cut 7 bases from V and 1 base from J; bases unmatched to any gene: 10. CDR3: CARWRAGDRSYEQYF. The CDR3 DNA reads as TGTGCCAGATGGCGAGCGGGAGATCGTTCCTACGAGCAGTACTTC.

The CDR3 reads CASSRDRLTQYF. The CDR3 DNA is TGTGCCAGCAGCCGGGACAGGCTTACTCAGTACTTC. This chain joins TRBV7-2 and TRBJ2-7; 8 bases line up with TRBD1. V shed 5 bases and J 10 bases; nucleotides not matched to a gene: 7. The CDR3 loop spans 12 amino acids. Germline loops: CDR1 SGHTA, CDR2 FQGNSA.

The rearrangement uses TRBV29-1 and TRBJ2-2; 9 positions agree with TRBD2. V dropped 8 bases and J dropped 5; count of bases not matched to a gene: 6. Germline V gene data show CDR1 as SQVTM and CDR2 as ANQGSEA. This CDR3 has 13 residues. The CDR3, as DNA: TGCAGCACGCGGGAGGGAGGGACCGGGGAGCTGTTTTTT. It encodes CSTREGGTGELFF.

The chain has TRBV7-3 and TRBJ2-5; tentative D call: TRBD2 (5 bases). Germline-derived CDR1 and CDR2 are SGHTA and FQGTGA. The CDR3 is made up of 17 amino acids. The germline V and J ends were trimmed by 2 bases and 1 base, with 17 bases remaining between them. CDR3 sequence reads: CASSLDGLGGLQETQYF. The CDR3 DNA reads TGTGCCAGCAGCTTAGATGGACTGGGCGGGCTCCAAGAGACCCAGTACTTC.

The rearrangement joins TRBV7-6 to TRBJ2-3; 7 bases agree with TRBD2. J was trimmed by 1 base and V by 2 bases; bases with no gene match: 3. There are 15 residues in the CDR3. The germline V gene has CDR1 SGHVS and CDR2 FNYEAQ. CDR3 coding DNA: TGTGCCAGCAGCTTATCGGCGGGGGGCACAGATACGCAGTATTTT. Protein product: CASSLSAGGTDTQYF.

The chain couples TRBV9 to TRBJ2-3; D possibly corresponds to TRBD2 (7 bases). Germline lookup yields CDR1 SGDLS and CDR2 YYNGEE. This CDR3 has 15 residues. Trimming cost V 3 bases and J 2 bases, with 13 bases left between them. CDR3: CASSEGGGPTDTQYF. The DNA of the CDR3 is TGTGCCAGCAGCGAAGGGGGGGGCCCCACAGATACGCAGTATTTT.

This chain links TRBV28 with TRBJ2-2; tentatively, D is TRBD2 (6 bases). Trimming pared 4 bases from V and 4 bases from J, leaving 16 bases between. Germline CDR1 reads MDHEN; CDR2 reads SYDVKM. The CDR3 spans 16 residues. The CDR3 DNA sequence: TGTGCCAGCAGTTCGACCGGGACTCAAGGCACCGGGGAGCTGTTTTTT. This gives the protein CASSSTGTQGTGELFF. Full variable domain (missing parts from reference TRBV28 and TRBJ2-2): DVKVTQSSRYLVKRTGEKVFLECVQDMDHENMFWYRQDPGLGLRLIYFSYDVKMKEKGDIPEGYSVSREKKERFSLILESASTNQTSMYLCASSSTGTQGTGELFFGEGSRLTVL.

This clone has only one observation. The CDR3 spells CASSRLGAGGLETQYF. The CDR3, as DNA: TGTGCCAGCAGCCGCCTGGGAGCGGGGGGCCTGGAGACCCAGTACTTC. The genes are TRBV4-2 and TRBJ2-5; TRBD2 aligns across 9 bases. Germline values: CDR1 LGHNA, CDR2 YNFKEQ. After removal of 4 bases from V and 5 bases from J, the junction contained 11 bases not matched to a gene. The CDR3 has 16 amino acids.

This chain connects TRBV7-2 to TRBJ2-7; 7 bases are a match to TRBD2. This CDR3 is 14 amino acids long. Trimming at V came to 1 base and at J to 5 bases, leaving 5 bases not matched to a gene. Germline CDR1 reads SGHTA; CDR2 reads FQGNSA. CDR3 nucleotide sequence: TGTGCCAGCAGCTTAGGGGCTAGCGGCGACGAGCAGTACTTC. Its protein product is CASSLGASGDEQYF.

The V call is TRBV27, the J call TRBJ1-5; possibly TRBD1 for D (6 bases). The CDR3 sequence is 14 residues long. V was cut by 5 bases and J by 0 bases, with 8 bases left in between. The germline V gene encodes CDR1 MNHEY and CDR2 SMNVEV (reference sequence). CDR3 sequence: CASSAGDSNQPQHF. The CDR3, as DNA: TGTGCCAGCAGTGCAGGGGATAGCAATCAGCCCCAGCATTTT.

The V call is TRBV6-4, the J call TRBJ2-3, with 10 bases lining up with TRBD2. The germline V gene has CDR1 MRHNA and CDR2 SNTAGT. The CDR3 covers 15 residues. The junction had 3 bases not matched to a gene; V was cut back by 3 bases and J by 3 bases. The DNA for the CDR3 is TGTGCCAGCAGTGATCTAGCGGGAGAGACAGATACGCAGTATTTT. Its translation is CASSDLAGETDTQYF.

V is TRBV6-5 and J is TRBJ1-5, with a possible D match to TRBD1 (5 bases). The CDR3 covers 13 residues. V was shortened by 6 bases and J by 6 bases, with 12 bases between the two germline ends. CDR1 is MNHEY and CDR2 is SVGAGI in the germline V gene. The CDR3 DNA sequence: TGTGCCAGCAGATCAGGCGGGGGTCAGCCCCAGCATTTT. Translation gives CASRSGGGQPQHF.

The V call is TRBV7-9, the J call TRBJ1-3, with 8 bases that match TRBD1. Germline V gives CDR1 SEHNR, CDR2 FQNEAQ (reference sequence). V dropped 3 bases and J dropped 0; count of bases not matched to a gene: 1. The CDR3 covers 15 residues. The CDR3 DNA follows: TGTGCCAGCAGCTTCCAGGGGGCCTCTGGAAACACCATATATTTT. Protein product: CASSFQGASGNTIYF.

The genes are TRBV7-6 and TRBJ2-5; maybe TRBD2 (6 bases). Between the trimmed V and J ends, which lost 4 bases and 2 bases, there was a span of 11 bases. This CDR3 region has 14 residues. Germline CDR1 SGHVS, CDR2 FNYEAQ. The CDR3 coding sequence is TGTGCCAGCAGCTCGTTGGCGGGGCAAGAGACCCAGTACTTC. It yields the protein CASSSLAGQETQYF.

The V call is TRBV6-1, the J call TRBJ2-1, with 16 bases matching TRBD2. The V gene end was trimmed by 6 bases and the J gene end by 8 bases; junction bases not matched to a gene: 4. The CDR3 sequence is 15 residues long. Per germline, CDR1 MNHNS and CDR2 SASEGT. The CDR3 sequence: CASRPGLAGGDEQFF. The CDR3 DNA reads TGTGCCAGCAGACCGGGACTAGCGGGAGGGGATGAGCAGTTCTTC.

In its sample, this clone was seen a few times. CDR3 region: CASSLYSTSGSIYEQYF. The CDR3 DNA is TGTGCCAGCAGTTTATATTCGACTAGCGGGAGTATCTACGAGCAGTACTTC. The chain uses TRBV28 and TRBJ2-7; 12 positions match TRBD2. CDR3 size: 17 residues. With V trimmed by 1 base and J by 3 bases, 7 bases remained unmatched. Germline loops: CDR1 MDHEN, CDR2 SYDVKM.

The V and J genes are TRBV30 and TRBJ1-6; D is ambiguous. The CDR3 covers 14 residues. Germline CDR1 and CDR2: GTSNPN and SVGIG (reference sequence). The V and J ends lost 3 bases and 0 bases respectively, with 6 bases between them. The CDR3 is CAWSESSYNSPLHF. The CDR3 DNA reads TGTGCCTGGAGCGAGAGCTCCTATAATTCACCCCTCCACTTT.

This sequence joins TRBV28 and TRBJ2-5; TRBD1 matches at 7 bases. CDR1 is MDHEN and CDR2 is SYDVKM in the germline V gene. The CDR3 consists of 18 residues. V shed 3 bases and J 2 bases; nucleotides not matched to a gene: 15. The CDR3 here is CASSFTRFEGALQETQYF. The CDR3 DNA reads as TGTGCCAGCAGTTTCACACGGTTTGAGGGGGCCTTACAAGAGACCCAGTACTTC.

J is TRBJ2-2 and V is TRBV7-9; 7 bases agree with TRBD2. The V gene's germline CDR1 is SEHNR and CDR2 FQNEAQ (reference sequence). V shed 0 bases, J shed 4 bases, and the junction held 5 bases outside the gene matches. The CDR3 totals 16 residues. The chain's CDR3 is CASSLAGGPFTGELFF. In nucleotides, the CDR3 is TGTGCCAGCAGCTTAGCGGGAGGGCCGTTCACCGGGGAGCTGTTTTTT.

This clone has just a few counts. This chain uses TRBV6-1 with TRBJ2-3; 7 nucleotides match TRBD2. Per germline, CDR1 MNHNS and CDR2 SASEGT. V was clipped by 4 bases and J by 4 bases; unmatched bases: 8. The CDR3 sequence is 15 residues long. CDR3 nucleotide sequence: TGTGCCAGCAGTGTCGGGGGGTCGCTTCCAGATACGCAGTATTTT. Its protein product is CASSVGGSLPDTQYF.

The rearrangement uses TRBV7-2 and TRBJ2-5; 8 bases fit TRBD2. Germline CDR1 is SGHTA and CDR2 is FQGNSA. The CDR3 totals 18 residues. V shed 1 base and J 1 base; nucleotides not matched to a gene: 11. The CDR3 region is CASSLGREAHPSQETQYF. The DNA for the CDR3 is TGTGCCAGCAGCTTAGGGCGGGAGGCCCACCCGAGCCAAGAGACCCAGTACTTC.

The chain links TRBV19 to TRBJ2-1, with 7 positions matching TRBD2. This CDR3 spans 15 amino acids. Germline lookup yields CDR1 LNHDA and CDR2 SQIVND (reference sequence). Trimming took 7 bases from V and 6 from J; bases not matched to a gene: 12. The CDR3 region has the DNA TGTGCCAGTAATAGGGCTAGCGGAGCCAGCAATGAGCAGTTCTTC. Translating it yields CASNRASGASNEQFF.

The CDR3 here is CASSLPGDEQFF. CDR3 in DNA: TGTGCCAGCAGCCTGCCGGGAGATGAGCAGTTCTTC. This rearrangement joins TRBV7-8 to TRBJ2-1; tentative D call: TRBD2 (6 bases). CDR3 length: 12 residues. Trimming cost V 5 bases and J 8 bases, with 10 bases left between them. Germline V lookup: CDR1 SGHVS, CDR2 FQNEAQ. The full variable domain, its missing parts supplied by reference TRBV7-8 and TRBJ2-1, is GAGVSQSPRYKVAKRGQDVALRCDPISGHVSLFWYQQALGQGPEFLTYFQNEAQLDKSGLPSDRFFAERPEGSVSTLKIQRTQQEDSAVYLCASSLPGDEQFFGPGTRLTVL.

The chain joins TRBV4-2 to TRBJ2-4; perhaps TRBD1 as D (5 bases). Looked up from germline, CDR1 is LGHNA and CDR2 is YNFKEQ. Trimming left V 1 base short and J 4 bases short, with 11 bases between. The CDR3 runs to 15 residues. CDR3: CASSQVAAGKNIQYF. The CDR3 DNA is TGTGCCAGCAGCCAAGTGGCGGCAGGGAAAAACATTCAGTACTTC.